This TCR beta chain derives from a study of cytomegalovirus exposure and HLA in healthy donors. Whole-study context: Most genotyped donors, approximately 77% of more than 300, had Caucasian-associated genetic ancestry. Overall study findings and caveats: Despite most TCR sequences being rare, some public TCRs occurred in many donors.

The CDR3 is 15 amino acids. Looked up from germline, CDR1 is LNHDA and CDR2 is SQIVND (reference sequence). Trimming took 3 bases from V and 5 from J; bases not matched to a gene: 6. In the case of this clone: The antigen is undetermined.

The PCR used 60 Vbeta and 13 Jbeta primers. Assay: immunoSEQ multiplex PCR; the TCRdb copy retains only in-frame clones and omits some. The table has around 63,000 clones, more than 60% seen once. This chain links TRBV19 with TRBJ2-5, with TRBD1 matching over 10 bases. Material: PBMCs. The source is a woman aged 30 to 39 in good health and CMV-seronegative. CDR3 protein: CASSMPGQGEETQYF. The DNA of the CDR3 is TGTGCCAGTAGTATGCCCGGACAGGGGGAGGAGACCCAGTACTTC.